This T cell receptor beta chain derives from a study of shared clonotypes between healthy human individuals. Study observations and caveats: It was only blood that was sampled, and tissue repertoires likely differ. Compared with memory subsets, naive subsets generally had larger estimated richness.

This CDR3 has 11 residues. V was cut by 6 bases and J by 4 bases, with 7 bases left in between. Each subset's genomic DNA was split evenly across several immunoSEQ plates. Assay: immunoSEQ multiplex PCR; the TCRdb copy retains only in-frame clones and omits some. The data hold roughly 1,800,000 clones, with approximately 95% observed a single time. CD45RO-negative, CCR7-selected cells formed the naive CD8 fraction, which excluded terminally differentiated effector memory CD45RA+ cells. This clone was detected once. Antigen specificity is unknown. Sequenced: naive CD8+ T cells sorted from blood. This sequence was found in a man between 18 and 29 years old in good health. The gene calls are TRBV23-1 and TRBJ2-7, with D perhaps TRBD1 (5 bases). TRBV23-1 is an ORF for which the function is uncertain. Here the CDR3 DNA reads TGCGCCAGCAGGTCAGGGTACGAGCAGTACTTC. Residues: CASRSGYEQYF.